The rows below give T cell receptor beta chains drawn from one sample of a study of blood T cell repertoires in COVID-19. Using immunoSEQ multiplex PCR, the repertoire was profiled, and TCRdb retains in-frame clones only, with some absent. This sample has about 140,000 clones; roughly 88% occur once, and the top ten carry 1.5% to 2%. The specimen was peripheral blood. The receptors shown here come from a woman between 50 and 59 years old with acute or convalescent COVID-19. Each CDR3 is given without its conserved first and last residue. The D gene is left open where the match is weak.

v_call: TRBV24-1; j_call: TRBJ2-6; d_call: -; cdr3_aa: ATSDTGQSSGANVLT
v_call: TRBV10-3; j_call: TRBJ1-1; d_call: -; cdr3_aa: AISDGGLGTEAF
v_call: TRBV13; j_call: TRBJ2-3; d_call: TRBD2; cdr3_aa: ATYRKLAGGTDTQY
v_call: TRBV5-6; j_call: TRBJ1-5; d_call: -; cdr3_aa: ASSFSTATNQPQH
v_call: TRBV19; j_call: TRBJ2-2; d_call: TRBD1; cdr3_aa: ASSIGTGASSGELF
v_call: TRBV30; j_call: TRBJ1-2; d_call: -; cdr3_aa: AWSRQSYGYT
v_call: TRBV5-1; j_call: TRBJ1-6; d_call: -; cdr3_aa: ASSLAGQGYSPLH
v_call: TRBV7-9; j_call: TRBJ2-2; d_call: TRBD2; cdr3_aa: ASSLKREGAGELF
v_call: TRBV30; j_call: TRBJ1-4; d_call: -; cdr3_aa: AWSDRGAEKLF
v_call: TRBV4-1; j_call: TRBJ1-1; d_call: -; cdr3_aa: ASSPTTGRNTEAF
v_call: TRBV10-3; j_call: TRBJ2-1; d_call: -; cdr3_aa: AISGPSVEGWRRSYNEQF
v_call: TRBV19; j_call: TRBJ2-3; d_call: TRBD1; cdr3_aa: ASRDRVIDTQY
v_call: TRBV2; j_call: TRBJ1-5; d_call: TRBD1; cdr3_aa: ASSGWTGGNQPQH
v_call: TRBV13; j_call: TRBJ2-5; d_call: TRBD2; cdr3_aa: ASSTLAAQETQY
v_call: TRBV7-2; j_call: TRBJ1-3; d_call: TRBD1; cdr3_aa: ASSLDGTGGNTIY
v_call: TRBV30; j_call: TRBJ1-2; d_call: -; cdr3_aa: AWSPGEGYGYT
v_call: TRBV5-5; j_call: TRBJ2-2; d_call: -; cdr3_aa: ASTIWGENTGELF
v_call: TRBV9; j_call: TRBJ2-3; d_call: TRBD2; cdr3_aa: ASSLRAGGQTDTQY
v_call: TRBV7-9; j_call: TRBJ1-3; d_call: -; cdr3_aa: ASSFQTGPSGNTIY
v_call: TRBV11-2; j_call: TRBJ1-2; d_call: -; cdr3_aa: ASSPLRRGADSNYGYT
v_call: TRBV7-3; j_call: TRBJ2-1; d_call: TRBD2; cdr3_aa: ASSLTSGSFYNEQF
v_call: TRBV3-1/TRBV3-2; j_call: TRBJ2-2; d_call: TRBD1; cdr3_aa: ASSHGDRVNTGELF
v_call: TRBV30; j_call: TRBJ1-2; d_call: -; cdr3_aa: AWSSAGYQSGYGYT
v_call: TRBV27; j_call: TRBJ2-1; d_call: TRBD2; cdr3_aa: ASSSPGASGSFNDEQF
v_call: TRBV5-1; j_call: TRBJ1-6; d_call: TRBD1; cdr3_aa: ASSLGVGTANNSPLH
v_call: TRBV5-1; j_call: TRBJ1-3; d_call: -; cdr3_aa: ASSLGTSSGNTIY
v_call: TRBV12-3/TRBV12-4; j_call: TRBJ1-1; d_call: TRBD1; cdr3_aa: ASSFTGVTEAF
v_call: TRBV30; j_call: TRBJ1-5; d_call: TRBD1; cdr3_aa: AWSVVTGGRLGNQPQH
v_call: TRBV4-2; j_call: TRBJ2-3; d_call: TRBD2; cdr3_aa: ASSQVSGRNTDTQY
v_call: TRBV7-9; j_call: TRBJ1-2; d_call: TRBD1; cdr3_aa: ASSRDSDYGYT
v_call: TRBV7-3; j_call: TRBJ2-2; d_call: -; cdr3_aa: ASSPSSVGELF
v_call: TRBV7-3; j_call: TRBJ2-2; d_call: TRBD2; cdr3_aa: ASSPKLAGVTGELF
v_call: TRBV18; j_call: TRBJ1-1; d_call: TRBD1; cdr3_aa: ASSLDRHKAF
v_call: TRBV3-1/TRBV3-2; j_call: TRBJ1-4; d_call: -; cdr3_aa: ASSQDRTEDNEKLF
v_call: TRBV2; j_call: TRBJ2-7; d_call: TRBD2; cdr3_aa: ASSGAGGPPYEQY
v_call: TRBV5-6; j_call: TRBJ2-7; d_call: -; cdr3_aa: ASSFRTYEQY
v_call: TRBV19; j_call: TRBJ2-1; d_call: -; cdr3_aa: ASSGGYNEQF
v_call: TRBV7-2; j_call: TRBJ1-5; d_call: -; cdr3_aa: ASSWRKGQPQH
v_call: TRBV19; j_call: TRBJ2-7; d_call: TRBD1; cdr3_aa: ASSIGTGGSYEQY
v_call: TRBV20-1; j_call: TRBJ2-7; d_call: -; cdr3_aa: SARSGHEQY
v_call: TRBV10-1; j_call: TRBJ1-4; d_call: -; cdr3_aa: ASSKGHEKLF
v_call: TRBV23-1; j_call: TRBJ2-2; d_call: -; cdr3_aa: ASSRTVGKGTGELF
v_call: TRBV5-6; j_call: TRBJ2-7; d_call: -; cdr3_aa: ASRENLPDISYEQY
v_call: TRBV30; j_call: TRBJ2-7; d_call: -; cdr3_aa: AWRPTGRSSYEQY
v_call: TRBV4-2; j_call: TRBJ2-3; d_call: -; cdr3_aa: ASSQDPPERGADTQY
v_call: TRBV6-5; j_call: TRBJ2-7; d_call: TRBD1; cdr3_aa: ASSLGQPYEQY
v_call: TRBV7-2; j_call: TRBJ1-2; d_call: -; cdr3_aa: ASSLGERGGYT
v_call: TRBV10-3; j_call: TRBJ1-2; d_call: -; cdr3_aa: AIAGLNYGYT
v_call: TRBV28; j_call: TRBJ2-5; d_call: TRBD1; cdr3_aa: ASGDRVQETQY
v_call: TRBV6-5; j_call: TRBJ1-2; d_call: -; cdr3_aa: ASRGDPRGDYGYT
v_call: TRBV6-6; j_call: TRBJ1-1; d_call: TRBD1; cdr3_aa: ASSREARDRPKFEAF
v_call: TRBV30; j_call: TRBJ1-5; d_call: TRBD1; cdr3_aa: AWTVGTGGPGQPQH
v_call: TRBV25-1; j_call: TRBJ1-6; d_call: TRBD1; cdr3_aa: ASSPTGDYNSPLH
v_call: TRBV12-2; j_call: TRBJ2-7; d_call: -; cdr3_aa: ASRSLPGDSLSYEQY
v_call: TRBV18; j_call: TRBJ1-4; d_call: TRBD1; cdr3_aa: ASSLYVPGQGLEKLF